Presented here are 15 T cell receptor beta chains from one specimen sequenced in a study of cytomegalovirus exposure and HLA in healthy donors. The assay was immunoSEQ multiplex PCR, and TCRdb's table has in-frame clones only and misses some. The sample has 150,000 to 200,000 clones, 84% seen once. The source material was PBMCs. The origin of the receptors is a man aged 30-40 years in good health and CMV-seropositive.

The chain combines TRBV28 with TRBJ2-5; the match to TRBD1 covers 8 bases. CDR3 length equals 15 residues. Trimming removed 5 bases from V and 5 bases from J; junction bases left unmatched: 10. Germline V lookup: CDR1 MDHEN, CDR2 SYDVKM. The CDR3 reads CASSTPSTGEETQYF. In nucleotides, the CDR3 is TGTGCCAGCAGTACGCCCTCGACAGGGGAGGAGACCCAGTACTTC.

Only a few counts were recorded for this clone. This chain's CDR3 is CASSPSGQLYGYTF. In DNA form, the CDR3 reads TGCGCCAGCAGCCCCTCGGGACAGCTCTATGGCTACACCTTC. The chain is built from TRBV5-1 and TRBJ1-2, with TRBD1 matching 7 bases. After removal of 4 bases from V and 4 bases from J, the junction contained 7 bases not matched to a gene. CDR1 SGHRS and CDR2 YFSETQ come from the germline V gene. This CDR3 contains 14 residues. Full variable domain (missing parts from reference TRBV5-1 and TRBJ1-2): KAGVTQTPRYLIKTRGQQVTLSCSPISGHRSVSWYQQTPGQGLQFLFEYFSETQRNKGNFPGRFSGRQFSNSRSEMNVSTLELGDSALYLCASSPSGQLYGYTFGSGTRLTVV.

This chain links TRBV28 with TRBJ2-3, with 7 positions matching TRBD2. CDR1 is MDHEN, CDR2 SYDVKM, per germline. The CDR3 spans 15 residues. Trimming took 6 bases from V and 2 from J; bases not matched to a gene: 8. CDR3 region: CASSPSGTSTDTQYF. The CDR3 DNA is TGTGCCAGCAGCCCTAGCGGAACTTCCACAGATACGCAGTATTTT.

V gene TRBV4-1 combines with J gene TRBJ2-2, with TRBD1 as a possible D gene (5 bases). Germline assignment: CDR1 MGHRA and CDR2 YSYEKL. The ends were cut back, 0 bases at V and 3 bases at J, with 8 bases in the middle. The CDR3 consists of 15 residues. CDR3 loop: CASSQEGRDTGELFF. The CDR3 DNA follows: TGCGCCAGCAGCCAAGAAGGCAGGGACACCGGGGAGCTGTTTTTT.

The chain employs TRBV25-1 and TRBJ2-1; 11 bases are shared with TRBD2. Germline CDR1 MGHDK, CDR2 SYGVNS. The CDR3 totals 13 residues. After removal of 4 bases from V and 9 bases from J, the junction contained 2 bases not matched to a gene. The CDR3 DNA sequence: TGTGCCAGCAGTGGACTAGCGGGGAGTGAGCAGTTCTTC. Protein: CASSGLAGSEQFF.

V gene TRBV7-8 combines with J gene TRBJ1-5; 9 bases align to TRBD1. The CDR3 is made up of 16 amino acids. After removal of 4 bases from V and 3 bases from J, the junction contained 7 bases not matched to a gene. CDR1 is SGHVS, CDR2 FQNEAQ, per germline. The CDR3 loop reads CASSSLGQGINQPQHF. The CDR3 DNA reads as TGTGCCAGCAGCTCCCTCGGACAGGGGATCAATCAGCCCCAGCATTTT.

V is TRBV11-2 and J is TRBJ2-7; 12 nucleotides align to TRBD1. Germline assignment: CDR1 SGHAT and CDR2 FQNNGV. This CDR3 is built from 14 residues. The ends lost 6 bases at V and 5 bases at J; junction bases unmatched: 5. This chain's CDR3 is CASRPGQGADEQYF. CDR3 nucleotide sequence: TGTGCCAGCAGACCGGGACAGGGGGCAGACGAGCAGTACTTC.

CDR3 protein: CASSLPGTGVYEQYF. The CDR3 nucleotides are TGTGCCAGCAGTTTACCCGGGACAGGGGTCTACGAGCAGTACTTC. The rearrangement links TRBV28 to TRBJ2-7; 10 bases fit TRBD1. The CDR3 totals 15 residues. CDR1 is MDHEN and CDR2 is SYDVKM in the germline V gene. V gave up 2 bases and J gave up 3 bases; unmatched junction bases: 4.

The chain employs TRBV6-5 and TRBJ2-7; tentatively, D is TRBD1 (6 bases). V lost 2 bases to trimming and J lost 3 bases, with 11 bases between them. Germline lookup yields CDR1 MNHEY and CDR2 SVGAGI. This CDR3 spans 14 amino acids. CDR3 sequence reads: CASSYVVGGYEQYF. CDR3 nucleotide sequence: TGTGCCAGCAGTTACGTGGTAGGGGGCTACGAGCAGTACTTC.

This chain joins TRBV7-3 and TRBJ1-3; 9 bases are a match to TRBD1. This CDR3 comprises 15 residues. Germline values: CDR1 SGHTA, CDR2 FQGTGA. Trimming at V came to 3 bases and at J to 4 bases, leaving 4 bases not matched to a gene. This chain's CDR3 is CASSLDRGVGNTIYF. The CDR3, as DNA: TGTGCCAGCAGCTTGGACAGGGGAGTAGGAAACACCATATATTTT.

This chain connects TRBV4-1 to TRBJ2-5; 8 nucleotides agree with TRBD1. CDR3 length: 14 amino acids. Germline values: CDR1 MGHRA, CDR2 YSYEKL. V lost 6 bases, J lost 4 bases, and 7 bases stayed unmatched. CDR3 amino acids: CASSPDRGTETQYF. For the CDR3, the DNA is TGCGCCAGCAGTCCCGACAGGGGAACAGAGACCCAGTACTTC.

The chain is built from TRBV5-1 and TRBJ2-5; TRBD2 aligns across 12 bases. Germline V gene lookup returns CDR1 SGHRS and CDR2 YFSETQ. Trimming at V came to 0 bases and at J to 1 base, leaving 4 bases not matched to a gene. The CDR3 loop spans 17 amino acids. CDR3 DNA: TGCGCCAGCAGCTTGGCCCCTAGCGGGGGGGCCCAAGAGACCCAGTACTTC. Protein sequence: CASSLAPSGGAQETQYF.

The genes are TRBV9 and TRBJ2-5, with 14 bases matching TRBD2. Germline-derived CDR1 and CDR2 are SGDLS and YYNGEE. The trim removed 4 bases at V and 5 bases at J, leaving 10 bases unmatched. There are 17 residues in the CDR3. CDR3 nucleotides: TGTGCCAGCAGCACCCGGACTAGCGGGAGGTTTATGGAGACCCAGTACTTC. This gives the protein CASSTRTSGRFMETQYF. The whole variable domain, remainder taken from reference TRBV9 and TRBJ2-5, is DSGVTQTPKHLITATGQRVTLRCSPRSGDLSVYWYQQSLDQGLQFLIQYYNGEERAKGNILERFSAQQFPDLHSELNLSSLELGDSALYFCASSTRTSGRFMETQYFGPGTRLLVL.

This clone was observed a single time. The chain links TRBV15 to TRBJ2-7; tentative D call: TRBD1 (5 bases). Germline CDR1 reads LNHNV; CDR2 reads YYDKDF (reference sequence). The CDR3 covers 13 residues. V lost 0 bases and J 6 bases, leaving 9 bases between the germline ends. DNA for the CDR3: TGTGCCACCAGCAGAGATTACAGGATCGAGCAGTACTTC. It translates to CATSRDYRIEQYF.

This chain uses TRBV7-2 with TRBJ2-2; weak D call: TRBD1 (6 bases). The CDR3 length is 16 residues. Germline CDR1 is SGHTA and CDR2 is FQGNSA. V gave up 1 base and J gave up 1 base, with 10 bases separating them. This CDR3 reads CASSLEGTLNTGELFF. Here the CDR3 DNA reads TGTGCCAGCAGCTTAGAGGGGACATTGAACACCGGGGAGCTGTTTTTT.